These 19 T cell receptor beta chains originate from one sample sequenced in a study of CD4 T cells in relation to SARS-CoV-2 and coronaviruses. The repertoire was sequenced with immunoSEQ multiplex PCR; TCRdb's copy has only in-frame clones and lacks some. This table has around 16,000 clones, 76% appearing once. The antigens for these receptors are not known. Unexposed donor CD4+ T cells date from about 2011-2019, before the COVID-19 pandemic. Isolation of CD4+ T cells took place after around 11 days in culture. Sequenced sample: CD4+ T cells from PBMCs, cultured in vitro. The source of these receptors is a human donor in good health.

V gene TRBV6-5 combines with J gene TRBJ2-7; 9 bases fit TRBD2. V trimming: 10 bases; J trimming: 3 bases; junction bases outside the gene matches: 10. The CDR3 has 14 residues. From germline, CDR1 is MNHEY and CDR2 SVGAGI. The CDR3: CATKPGLASYEQYF. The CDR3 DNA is TGTGCCACTAAACCGGGACTAGCTAGCTACGAGCAGTACTTC.

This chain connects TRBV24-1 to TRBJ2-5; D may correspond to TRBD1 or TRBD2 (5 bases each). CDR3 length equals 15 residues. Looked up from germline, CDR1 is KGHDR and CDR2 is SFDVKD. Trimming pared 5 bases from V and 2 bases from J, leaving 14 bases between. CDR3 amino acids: CATSAGDRVQETQYF. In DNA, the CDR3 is TGTGCCACCAGTGCCGGGGACCGCGTTCAAGAGACCCAGTACTTC.

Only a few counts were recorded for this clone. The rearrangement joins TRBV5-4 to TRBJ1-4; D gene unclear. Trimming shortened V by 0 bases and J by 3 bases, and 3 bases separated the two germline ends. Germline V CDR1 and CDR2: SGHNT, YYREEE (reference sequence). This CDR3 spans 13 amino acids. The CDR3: CASSLVPNEKLFF. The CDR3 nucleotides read TGTGCCAGCAGCTTGGTCCCTAATGAAAAACTGTTTTTT.

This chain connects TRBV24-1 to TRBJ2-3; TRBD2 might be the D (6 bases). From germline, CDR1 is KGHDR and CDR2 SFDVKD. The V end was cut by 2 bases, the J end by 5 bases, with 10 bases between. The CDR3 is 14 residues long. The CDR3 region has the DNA TGTGCCACCAGTGATTGGAGGAGGGGAGATACGCAGTATTTT. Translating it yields CATSDWRRGDTQYF.

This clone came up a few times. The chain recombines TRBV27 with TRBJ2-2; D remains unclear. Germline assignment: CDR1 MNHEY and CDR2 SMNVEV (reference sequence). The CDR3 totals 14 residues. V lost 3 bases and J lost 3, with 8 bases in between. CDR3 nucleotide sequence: TGTGCCAGCAGTTTTCGATGGGACACCGGGGAGCTGTTTTTT. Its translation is CASSFRWDTGELFF.

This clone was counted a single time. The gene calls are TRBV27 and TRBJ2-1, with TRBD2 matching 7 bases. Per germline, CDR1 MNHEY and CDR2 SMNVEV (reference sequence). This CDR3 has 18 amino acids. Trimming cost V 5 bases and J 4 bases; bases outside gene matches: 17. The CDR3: CASSPLYGEGLPYNEQFF. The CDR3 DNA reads TGTGCCAGCAGTCCGCTGTATGGGGAGGGCCTCCCATACAATGAGCAGTTCTTC.

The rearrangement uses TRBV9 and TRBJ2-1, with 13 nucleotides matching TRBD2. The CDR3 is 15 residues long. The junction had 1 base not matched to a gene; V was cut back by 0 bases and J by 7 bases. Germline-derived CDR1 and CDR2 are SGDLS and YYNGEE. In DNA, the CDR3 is TGTGCCAGCAGCGTAGGACTAGCGGGAGGTAATGAGCAGTTCTTC. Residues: CASSVGLAGGNEQFF.

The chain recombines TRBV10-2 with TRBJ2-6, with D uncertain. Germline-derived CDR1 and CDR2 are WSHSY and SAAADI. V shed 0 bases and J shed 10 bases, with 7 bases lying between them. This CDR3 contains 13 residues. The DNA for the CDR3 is TGCGCCAGCAGTGAGTCGGTCAAGAACGTCCTGACTTTC. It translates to CASSESVKNVLTF.

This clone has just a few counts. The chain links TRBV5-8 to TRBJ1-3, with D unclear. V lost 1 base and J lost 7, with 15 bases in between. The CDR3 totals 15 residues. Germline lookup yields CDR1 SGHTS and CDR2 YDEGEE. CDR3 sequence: CASSLRAPLSNTIYF. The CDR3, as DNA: TGTGCCAGCAGCTTGAGAGCTCCTCTGAGTAACACCATATATTTT.

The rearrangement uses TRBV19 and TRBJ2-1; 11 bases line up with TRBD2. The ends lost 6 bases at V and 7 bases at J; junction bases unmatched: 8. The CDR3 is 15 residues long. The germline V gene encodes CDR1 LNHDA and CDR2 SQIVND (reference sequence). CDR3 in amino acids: CASSPQRTSGNEQFF. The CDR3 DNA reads TGTGCCAGTAGCCCTCAAAGGACTAGCGGGAATGAGCAGTTCTTC.

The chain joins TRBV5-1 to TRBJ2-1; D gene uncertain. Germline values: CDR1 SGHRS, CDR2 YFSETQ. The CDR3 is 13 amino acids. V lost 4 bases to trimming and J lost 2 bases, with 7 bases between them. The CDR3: CASSTGPYNEQFF. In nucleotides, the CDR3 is TGCGCCAGCAGCACCGGTCCCTACAATGAGCAGTTCTTC.

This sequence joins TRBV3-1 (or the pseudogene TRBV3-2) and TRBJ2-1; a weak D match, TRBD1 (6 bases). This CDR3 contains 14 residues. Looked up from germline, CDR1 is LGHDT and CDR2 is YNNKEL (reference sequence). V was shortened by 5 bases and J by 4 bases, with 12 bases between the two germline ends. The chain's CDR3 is CASSLGTLYNEQFF. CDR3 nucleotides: TGTGCCAGCAGCTTAGGGACATTATACAATGAGCAGTTCTTC.

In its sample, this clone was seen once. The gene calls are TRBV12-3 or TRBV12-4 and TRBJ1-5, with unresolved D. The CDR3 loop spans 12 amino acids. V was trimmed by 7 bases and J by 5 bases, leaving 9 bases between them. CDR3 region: CASTSRYQPQHF. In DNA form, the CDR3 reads TGTGCCAGCACCTCGCGGTATCAGCCCCAGCATTTT.

In nucleotides, the CDR3 is TGTGCCACGGGGCAGGGGGCTGGTTACGAGCAGTACTTC. Translated: CATGQGAGYEQYF. The rearrangement uses TRBV15 and TRBJ2-7; 8 nucleotides line up with TRBD1. This CDR3 spans 13 amino acids. CDR1 is LNHNV, CDR2 YYDKDF, per germline (reference sequence). After removal of 9 bases from V and 4 bases from J, the junction contained 8 bases not matched to a gene.

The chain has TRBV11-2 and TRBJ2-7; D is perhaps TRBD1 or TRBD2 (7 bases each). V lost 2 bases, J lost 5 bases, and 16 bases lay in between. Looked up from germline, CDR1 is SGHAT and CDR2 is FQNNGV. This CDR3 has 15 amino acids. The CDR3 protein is CASSLLTGRAHEQYF. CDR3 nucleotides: TGTGCCAGCAGCTTATTGACAGGGAGGGCCCACGAGCAGTACTTC.

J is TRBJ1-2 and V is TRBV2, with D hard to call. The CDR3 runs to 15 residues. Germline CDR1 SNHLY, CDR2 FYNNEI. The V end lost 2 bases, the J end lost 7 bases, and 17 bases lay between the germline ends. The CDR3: CASSENRPGLVGYTF. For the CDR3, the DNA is TGTGCCAGCAGTGAAAACCGGCCAGGTTTGGTTGGCTACACCTTC.

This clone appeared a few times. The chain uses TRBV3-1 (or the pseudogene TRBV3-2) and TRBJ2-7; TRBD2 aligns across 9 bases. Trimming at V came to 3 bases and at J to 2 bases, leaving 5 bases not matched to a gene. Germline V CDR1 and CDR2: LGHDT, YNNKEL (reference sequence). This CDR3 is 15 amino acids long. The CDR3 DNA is TGTGCCAGCAGCCAGACTAGCGGAGGAGCCTACGAGCAGTACTTC. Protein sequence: CASSQTSGGAYEQYF.

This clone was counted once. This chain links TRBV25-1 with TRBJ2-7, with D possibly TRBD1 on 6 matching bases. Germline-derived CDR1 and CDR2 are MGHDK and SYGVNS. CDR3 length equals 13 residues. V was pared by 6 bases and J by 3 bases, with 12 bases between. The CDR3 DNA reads TGTGCCAGCAGCGCCCCGGGACACTACGAGCAGTACTTC. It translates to CASSAPGHYEQYF.

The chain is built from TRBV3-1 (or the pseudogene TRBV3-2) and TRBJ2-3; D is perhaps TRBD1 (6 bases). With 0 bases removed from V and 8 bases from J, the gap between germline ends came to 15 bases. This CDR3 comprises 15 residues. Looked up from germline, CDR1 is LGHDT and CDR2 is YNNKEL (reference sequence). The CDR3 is CASSQDQGTLGTQYF. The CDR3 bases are TGTGCCAGCAGCCAAGATCAGGGGACCCTCGGTACGCAGTATTTT.